The source of this T cell receptor beta chain is a study of cytomegalovirus exposure and HLA in healthy donors. This CDR3 has 14 residues. The V gene's germline CDR1 is LNHNV and CDR2 YYDKDF (reference sequence). Trimming stripped 1 base from V and 6 bases from J, with 9 bases between. Study conclusions and caveats: Serostatus for CMV was the only available immune exposure information.

The primer mix had 60 Vbeta and 13 Jbeta primers. The protocol was immunoSEQ multiplex PCR, while the TCRdb copy is restricted to in-frame clones and leaves out a portion. This table has some 150,000 clones, approximately 79% appearing once. A remark on this clone: What it binds is unknown.

Sequenced sample: PBMCs. This clonotype was obtained from a man aged 40-55 years in good health and CMV-seronegative. The V call is TRBV15, the J call TRBJ2-2; D unresolved. CDR3 protein: CATSRVGTAGELFF. The CDR3 DNA is TGTGCCACCAGCAGAGTTGGTACGGCCGGGGAGCTGTTTTTT.